The 16 T cell receptor beta chains below were found in one sample sequenced in a study of blood T cell repertoires in COVID-19. Data came from immunoSEQ multiplex PCR; TCRdb stores just in-frame clones and leaves some out. The sample has some 51,000 clones; around 90% are singletons. Sequencing used peripheral blood. These receptors were obtained from a human donor with active COVID-19. The donor label of this sample is uncertain.

V and J are TRBV5-1 and TRBJ2-3, with 10 bases fitting TRBD2. Germline V lookup: CDR1 SGHRS, CDR2 YFSETQ. The V gene end was trimmed by 0 bases and the J gene end by 8 bases; junction bases not matched to a gene: 9. The CDR3 is made up of 16 amino acids. The CDR3 DNA is TGCGCCAGCAGCTTGGGATTTCTAGCGGGGGTTGGTACGCAGTATTTT. Translating gives CASSLGFLAGVGTQYF. Together with reference TRBV5-1 and TRBJ2-3, the CDR3 gives the full variable domain: KAGVTQTPRYLIKTRGQQVTLSCSPISGHRSVSWYQQTPGQGLQFLFEYFSETQRNKGNFPGRFSGRQFSNSRSEMNVSTLELGDSALYLCASSLGFLAGVGTQYFGPGTRLTVL.

The V gene is TRBV3-1 (or the pseudogene TRBV3-2), the J gene TRBJ2-1; no definite D call. V lost 4 bases to trimming and J lost 2 bases, with 15 bases between them. The CDR3 covers 16 residues. Germline assignment: CDR1 LGHDT and CDR2 YNNKEL (reference sequence). The CDR3 sequence: CASSPLRFATYNEQFF. CDR3 coding DNA: TGTGCCAGCAGCCCTCTCCGGTTCGCGACCTACAATGAGCAGTTCTTC.

The rearrangement links TRBV19 to TRBJ1-1; D is ambiguous. Trimming took 4 bases from V and 0 from J, leaving 12 bases between them. The germline gives CDR1 LNHDA, CDR2 SQIVND (reference sequence). The CDR3 has 15 amino acids. CDR3 in amino acids: CASSNPRQVNTEAFF. The CDR3 DNA reads as TGTGCCAGTAGTAACCCCCGGCAGGTGAACACTGAAGCTTTCTTT.

The chain combines TRBV6-6 with TRBJ1-2; 9 bases align to TRBD1. This CDR3 spans 16 amino acids. J gave up 7 bases and V 5 bases, and 14 bases lay outside the gene matches. Germline CDR1 and CDR2: MNHNY and SVGAGI (reference sequence). In nucleotides, the CDR3 is TGTGCCAGCAGTCGACGGATTGGGACAGGGAATGGTGGCTACACCTTC. This gives the protein CASSRRIGTGNGGYTF.

The chain has TRBV30 and TRBJ2-7; 7 nucleotides align to TRBD1. Looked up from germline, CDR1 is GTSNPN and CDR2 is SVGIG (reference sequence). This CDR3 contains 19 residues. V gave up 2 bases and J gave up 6 bases; unmatched junction bases: 25. The chain's CDR3 is CAWSSSGKGGYPRLGEQYF. Written as DNA, the CDR3 is TGTGCCTGGAGTTCCTCCGGGAAAGGGGGCTACCCCCGATTAGGCGAGCAGTACTTC.

The V and J genes are TRBV6-2 or TRBV6-3 and TRBJ2-7; 9 bases align to TRBD1. The germline gives CDR1 MNHEY, CDR2 SVGEGT. V was pared by 5 bases and J by 2 bases, with 10 bases of the junction left unmatched. The CDR3 consists of 16 residues. This chain's CDR3 is CASSRLQGAVTYEQYV. Written as DNA, the CDR3 is TGTGCCAGCAGTCGATTACAGGGGGCAGTGACCTACGAGCAGTACGTC.

The V call is TRBV7-9, the J call TRBJ2-1; D is possibly TRBD2 (5 bases). From germline, CDR1 is SEHNR and CDR2 FQNEAQ (reference sequence). The CDR3 contains 14 residues. Trimming took off 5 bases at V and 8 bases at J, with 16 bases between the two ends. In DNA form, the CDR3 reads TGTGCCAGCAGCCGCACTAGTTGGCGTGATGAGCAGTTCTTC. The encoded protein is CASSRTSWRDEQFF.

Here the CDR3 reads CASSVAGTEAFF. CDR3 nucleotide sequence: TGTGCCAGCAGCGTAGCGGGGACTGAAGCTTTCTTT. The V gene is TRBV2, the J gene TRBJ1-1; D uncertain. The V and J ends lost 6 bases and 5 bases respectively, with 10 bases between them. Germline V gene lookup returns CDR1 SNHLY and CDR2 FYNNEI. There are 12 residues in the CDR3.

This clone occurred once. This chain joins TRBV7-9 and TRBJ1-1; 7 positions agree with TRBD1. Germline CDR1 is SEHNR and CDR2 is FQNEAQ (reference sequence). This CDR3 is 11 amino acids long. The V and J ends lost 5 bases and 7 bases, in that order; junction bases with no gene match: 1. The CDR3 DNA reads as TGTGCCAGCAGCAGACAGGGTGAAGCTTTCTTT. Translating it yields CASSRQGEAFF.

The V and J genes are TRBV19 and TRBJ1-3; D is ambiguous. V was clipped by 2 bases and J by 0 bases, with 8 bases between them. This CDR3 is built from 15 residues. CDR1 LNHDA and CDR2 SQIVND come from the germline V gene (reference sequence). CDR3 sequence (DNA): TGTGCCAGTAGTATACGGGAATACTCTGGAAACACCATATATTTT. This translates into CASSIREYSGNTIYF.

This clone has more than one count but fewer than ten. This chain links TRBV6-5 with TRBJ2-2; tentative D call: TRBD2 (6 bases). The V and J ends lost 10 bases and 7 bases respectively, with 19 bases between them. CDR1 and CDR2 from the germline V gene are MNHEY and SVGAGI. This CDR3 spans 14 amino acids. The CDR3 sequence: CATKGTSRVGELFF. The CDR3 nucleotides read TGTGCCACCAAGGGAACTAGCCGAGTCGGGGAGCTGTTTTTT.

V and J are TRBV6-2 or TRBV6-3 and TRBJ1-5; D is undetermined. V lost 3 bases to trimming and J lost 1 base, with 7 bases between them. CDR1 is MNHEY, CDR2 SVGEGT, per germline. The CDR3 totals 14 residues. CDR3 in amino acids: CASSYTRSNQPQHF. The CDR3 DNA reads as TGTGCCAGCAGTTATACCAGGAGCAATCAGCCCCAGCATTTT.

This chain uses TRBV11-2 with TRBJ1-6, with 8 bases that match TRBD1. Germline V gene data show CDR1 as SGHAT and CDR2 as FQNNGV. The CDR3 loop spans 18 amino acids. V lost 1 base, J lost 6 bases, and 11 bases stayed unmatched. For the CDR3, the DNA is TGTGCCAGCAGCTTAGGGACAGGGTCATTGGGCCTTAATTCACCCCTCCACTTT. It specifies CASSLGTGSLGLNSPLHF.

The sample holds one count of this clone. The chain is built from TRBV20-1 and TRBJ1-2, with 7 bases fitting TRBD1. The CDR3 contains 12 residues. CDR1 is DFQATT, CDR2 SNEGSKA, per germline (reference sequence). V dropped 3 bases and J dropped 4; count of bases not matched to a gene: 2. The CDR3 DNA reads as TGCAGTGCTAGTGGGACAGCCTATGGCTACACCTTC. It specifies CSASGTAYGYTF.

V gene TRBV7-3 combines with J gene TRBJ2-2, with TRBD2 matching over 8 bases. V lost 2 bases, J lost 5 bases, and 7 bases stayed unmatched. Germline V gene sequence: CDR1 SGHTA, CDR2 FQGTGA. This CDR3 comprises 16 residues. The CDR3 DNA is TGTGCCAGCAGCTTAGCCGGGACTAGGGGTACCGGGGAGCTGTTTTTT. This codes for CASSLAGTRGTGELFF.

This clone was recorded only once. The chain links TRBV6-5 to TRBJ2-1; the match to TRBD1 covers 11 bases. This CDR3 has 15 residues. With V trimmed by 5 bases and J by 2 bases, 2 bases remained unmatched. Looked up from germline, CDR1 is MNHEY and CDR2 is SVGAGI. The CDR3 sequence is CASSRDRGTYNEQFF. The CDR3 DNA follows: TGTGCCAGCAGTAGGGACAGGGGGACCTACAATGAGCAGTTCTTC.